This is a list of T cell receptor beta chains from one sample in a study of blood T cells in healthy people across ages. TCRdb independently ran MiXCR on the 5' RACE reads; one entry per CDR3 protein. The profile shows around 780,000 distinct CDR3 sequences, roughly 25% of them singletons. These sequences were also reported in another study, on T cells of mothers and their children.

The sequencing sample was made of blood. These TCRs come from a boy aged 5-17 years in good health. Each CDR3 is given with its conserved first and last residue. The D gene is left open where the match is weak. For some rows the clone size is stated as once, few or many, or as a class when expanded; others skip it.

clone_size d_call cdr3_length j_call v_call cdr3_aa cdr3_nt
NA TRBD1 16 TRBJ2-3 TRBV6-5 CASLDRGLWDTDTQYF TGTGCCAGCTTGGACAGGGGGTTGTGGGACACAGATACGCAGTATTTT
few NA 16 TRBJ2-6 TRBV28 CASSLLRASGANVLTF TGTGCCAGCAGTTTATTAAGGGCCTCTGGGGCCAACGTCCTGACTTTC
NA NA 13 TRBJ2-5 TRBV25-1 CASSEFRSETQYF TGTGCCAGCAGTGAATTTCGGTCAGAGACCCAGTACTTC
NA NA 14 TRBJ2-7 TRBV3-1 CASSQDNGPYEQYF TGTGCCAGCAGCCAAGATAACGGACCCTACGAGCAGTACTTC
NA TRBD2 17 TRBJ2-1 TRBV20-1 CSATSSGGSASYNEQFF TGCAGTGCTACGTCTAGCGGGGGGTCCGCCTCCTACAATGAGCAGTTCTTC
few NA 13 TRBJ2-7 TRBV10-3 CASGGGTTNEQYF TGTGCCTCCGGCGGGGGCACGACCAACGAGCAGTACTTC
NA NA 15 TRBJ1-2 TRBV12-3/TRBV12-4 CASSLGTPARGGYTF TGTGCCAGCAGTTTGGGGACTCCAGCCCGGGGTGGCTACACCTTC
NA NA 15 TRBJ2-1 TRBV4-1 CASSQIQRSYNEQFF TGCGCCAGCAGCCAAATCCAGCGATCCTACAATGAGCAGTTCTTC
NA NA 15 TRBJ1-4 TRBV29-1 CSVSWGARANEKLFF TGCAGCGTCTCCTGGGGGGCGAGGGCTAATGAAAAACTGTTTTTT
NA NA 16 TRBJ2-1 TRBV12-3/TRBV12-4 CASTPMGALGYNEQFF TGTGCCAGCACCCCAATGGGGGCCTTAGGGTACAATGAGCAGTTCTTC
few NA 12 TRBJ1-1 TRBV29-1 CSGPTGNTEAFF TGCAGCGGCCCGACAGGGAACACTGAAGCTTTCTTT